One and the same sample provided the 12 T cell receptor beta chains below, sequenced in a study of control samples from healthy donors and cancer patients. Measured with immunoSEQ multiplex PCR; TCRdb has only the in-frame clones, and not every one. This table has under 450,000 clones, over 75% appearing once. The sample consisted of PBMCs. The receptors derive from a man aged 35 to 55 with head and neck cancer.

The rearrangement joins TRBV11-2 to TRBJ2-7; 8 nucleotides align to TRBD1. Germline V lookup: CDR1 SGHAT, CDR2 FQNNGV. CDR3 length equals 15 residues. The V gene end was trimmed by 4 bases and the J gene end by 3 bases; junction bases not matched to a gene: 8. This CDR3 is CASSSTGTGYYEQYF. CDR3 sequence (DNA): TGTGCCAGCAGCTCAACCGGGACAGGCTACTACGAGCAGTACTTC.

For the CDR3, the DNA is TGTGCCAGCAGCTATGGACAGGCAACAGATACGCAGTATTTT. It is translated as CASSYGQATDTQYF. The genes are TRBV5-6 and TRBJ2-3; 7 bases align to TRBD1. CDR1 is SGHDT, CDR2 YYEEEE, per germline. The CDR3 is 14 amino acids. V lost 3 bases to trimming and J lost 3 bases; unmatched junction nucleotides: 4.

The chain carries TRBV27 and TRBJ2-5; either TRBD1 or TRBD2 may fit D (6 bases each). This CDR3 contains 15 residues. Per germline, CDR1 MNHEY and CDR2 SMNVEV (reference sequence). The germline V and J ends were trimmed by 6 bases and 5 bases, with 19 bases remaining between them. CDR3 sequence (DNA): TGTGCCAGCAGCTCGACTAAGGGGGGCAAGGAGACCCAGTACTTC. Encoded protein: CASSSTKGGKETQYF.

CDR3: CASSLGGSVLDTQYF. The CDR3 DNA follows: TGTGCCAGCAGTTTAGGGGGGAGTGTCTTAGATACGCAGTATTTT. The J gene is TRBJ2-3, the V gene TRBV27; perhaps TRBD2 as D (6 bases). Trimming left V 2 bases short and J 5 bases short, with 14 bases between. This CDR3 has 15 amino acids. Per the germline V gene, CDR1 is MNHEY and CDR2 is SMNVEV (reference sequence).

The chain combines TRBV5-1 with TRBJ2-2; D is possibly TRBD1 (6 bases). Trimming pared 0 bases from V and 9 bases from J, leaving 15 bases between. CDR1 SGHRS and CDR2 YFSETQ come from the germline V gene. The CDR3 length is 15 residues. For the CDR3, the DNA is TGCGCCAGCAGCTTGGATTATCAGGGGATTCGGGAGCTGTTTTTT. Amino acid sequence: CASSLDYQGIRELFF.

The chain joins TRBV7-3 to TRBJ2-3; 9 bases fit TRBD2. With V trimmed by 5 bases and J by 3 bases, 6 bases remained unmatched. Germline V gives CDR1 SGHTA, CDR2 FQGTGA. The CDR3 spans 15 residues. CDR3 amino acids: CASSPGTSLTDTQYF. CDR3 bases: TGTGCCAGCAGCCCGGGGACTAGCTTGACAGATACGCAGTATTTT.

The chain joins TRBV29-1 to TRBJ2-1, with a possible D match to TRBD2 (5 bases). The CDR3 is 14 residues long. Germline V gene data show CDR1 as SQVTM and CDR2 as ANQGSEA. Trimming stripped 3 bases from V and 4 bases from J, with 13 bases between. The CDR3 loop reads CSVDLPGVYNEQFF. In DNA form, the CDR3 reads TGCAGCGTTGACCTCCCCGGGGTATACAATGAGCAGTTCTTC.

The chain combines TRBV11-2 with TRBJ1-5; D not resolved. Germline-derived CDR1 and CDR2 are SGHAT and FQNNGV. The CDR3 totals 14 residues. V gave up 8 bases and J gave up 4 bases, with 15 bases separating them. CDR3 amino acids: CASAESGGNQPQHF. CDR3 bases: TGTGCCAGCGCGGAAAGTGGAGGAAATCAGCCCCAGCATTTT.

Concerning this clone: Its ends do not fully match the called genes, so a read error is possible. The CDR3: CASSSRVGF. CDR3 nucleotide sequence: TGTGCCAGCAGCTCTCGAGTAGGGTTC. V usage is TRBV7-9 and J usage is TRBJ1-3; no clear D. CDR3 size: 9 residues. Germline assignment: CDR1 SEHNR and CDR2 FQNEAQ (reference sequence). Full variable domain (outside the CDR3, taken from reference TRBV7-9 and TRBJ1-3): DTGVSQNPRHKITKRGQNVTFRCDPISEHNRLYWYRQTLGQGPEFLTYFQNEAQLEKSRLLSDRFSAERPKGSFSTLEIQRTEQGDSAMYLCASSSRVGFGEGSWLTVV.

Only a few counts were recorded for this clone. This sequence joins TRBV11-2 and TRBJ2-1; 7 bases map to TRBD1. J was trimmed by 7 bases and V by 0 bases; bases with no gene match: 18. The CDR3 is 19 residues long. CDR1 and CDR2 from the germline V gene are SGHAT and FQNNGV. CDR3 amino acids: CASSLDRLGWAGGDNEQFF. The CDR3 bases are TGTGCCAGCAGCTTAGATCGCCTGGGTTGGGCAGGGGGAGATAATGAGCAGTTCTTC.

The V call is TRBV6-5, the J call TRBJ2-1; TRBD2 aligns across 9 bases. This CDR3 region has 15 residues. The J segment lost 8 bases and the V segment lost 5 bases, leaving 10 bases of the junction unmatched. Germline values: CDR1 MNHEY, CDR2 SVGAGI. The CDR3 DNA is TGTGCCAGCAGTCTCGGCGGGGGGGCTGGGGATGAGCAGTTCTTC. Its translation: CASSLGGGAGDEQFF.

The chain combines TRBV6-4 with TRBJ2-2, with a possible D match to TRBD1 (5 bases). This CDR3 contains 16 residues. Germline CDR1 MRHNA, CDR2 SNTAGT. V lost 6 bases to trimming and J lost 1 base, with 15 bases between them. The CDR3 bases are TGTGCCAGCAGCCTCGGTCCCGGACAGAACACCGGGGAGCTGTTTTTT. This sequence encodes CASSLGPGQNTGELFF.